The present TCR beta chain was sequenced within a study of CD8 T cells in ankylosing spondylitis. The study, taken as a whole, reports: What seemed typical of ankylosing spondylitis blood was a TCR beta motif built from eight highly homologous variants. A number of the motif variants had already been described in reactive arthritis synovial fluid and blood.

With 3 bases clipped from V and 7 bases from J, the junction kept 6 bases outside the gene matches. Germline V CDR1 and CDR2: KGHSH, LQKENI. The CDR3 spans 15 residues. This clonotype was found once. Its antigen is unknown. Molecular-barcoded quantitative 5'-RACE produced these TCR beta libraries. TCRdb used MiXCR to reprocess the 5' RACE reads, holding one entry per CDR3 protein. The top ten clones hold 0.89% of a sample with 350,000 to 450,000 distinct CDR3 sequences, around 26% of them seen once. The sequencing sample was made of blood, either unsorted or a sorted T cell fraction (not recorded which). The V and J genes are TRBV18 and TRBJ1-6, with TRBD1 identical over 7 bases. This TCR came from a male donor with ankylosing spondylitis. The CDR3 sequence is CASSPLGQYNSPLHF. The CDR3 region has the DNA TGTGCCAGCTCACCCTTGGGACAGTACAATTCACCCCTCCACTTT.